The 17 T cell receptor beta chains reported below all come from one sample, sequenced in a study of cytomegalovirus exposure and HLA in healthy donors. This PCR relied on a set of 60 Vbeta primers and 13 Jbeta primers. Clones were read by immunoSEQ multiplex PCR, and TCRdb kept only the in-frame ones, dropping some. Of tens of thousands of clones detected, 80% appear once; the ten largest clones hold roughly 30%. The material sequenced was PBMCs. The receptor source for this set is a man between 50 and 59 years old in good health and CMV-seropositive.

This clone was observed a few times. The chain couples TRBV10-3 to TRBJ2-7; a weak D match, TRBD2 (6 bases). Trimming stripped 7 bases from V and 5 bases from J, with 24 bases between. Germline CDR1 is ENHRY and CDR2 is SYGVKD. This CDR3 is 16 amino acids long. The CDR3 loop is CAINPGGGTQFNEQYF. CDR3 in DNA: TGTGCCATCAACCCCGGTGGAGGGACTCAGTTCAACGAGCAGTACTTC.

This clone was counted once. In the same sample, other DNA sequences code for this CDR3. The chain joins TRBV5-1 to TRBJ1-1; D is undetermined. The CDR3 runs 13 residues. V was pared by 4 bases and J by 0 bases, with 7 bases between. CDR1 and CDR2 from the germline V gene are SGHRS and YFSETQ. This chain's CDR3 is CASSLTVNTEAFF. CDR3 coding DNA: TGCGCCAGCAGCCTGACTGTGAACACTGAAGCTTTCTTT.

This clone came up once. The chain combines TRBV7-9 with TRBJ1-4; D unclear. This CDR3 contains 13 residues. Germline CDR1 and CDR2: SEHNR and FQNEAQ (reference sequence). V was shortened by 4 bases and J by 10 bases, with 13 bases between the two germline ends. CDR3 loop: CASSYGLEGKLFF. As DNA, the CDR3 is TGTGCCAGCAGCTACGGTCTAGAAGGAAAACTGTTTTTT.

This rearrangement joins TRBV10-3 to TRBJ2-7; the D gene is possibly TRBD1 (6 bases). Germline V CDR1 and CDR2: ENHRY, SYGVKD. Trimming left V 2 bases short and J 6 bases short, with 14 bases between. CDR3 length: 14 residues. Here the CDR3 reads CAISEGRGLSEQYF. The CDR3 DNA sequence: TGTGCCATCAGTGAGGGCAGGGGCCTAAGCGAGCAGTACTTC.

The CDR3 is CASSLGGTGGARGQYF. The CDR3 region has the DNA TGTGCCAGCAGCTTGGGGGGGACAGGGGGCGCGAGGGGGCAGTACTTC. The J gene is TRBJ2-7, the V gene TRBV5-6, with 12 bases identical to TRBD1. The CDR3 totals 16 residues. Germline CDR1 reads SGHDT; CDR2 reads YYEEEE. V was clipped by 0 bases and J by 9 bases; unmatched bases: 10.

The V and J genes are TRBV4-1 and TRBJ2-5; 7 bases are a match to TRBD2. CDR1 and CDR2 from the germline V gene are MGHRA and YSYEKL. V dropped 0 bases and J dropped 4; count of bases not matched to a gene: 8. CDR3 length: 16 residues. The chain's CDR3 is CASSQDVGGPLETQYF. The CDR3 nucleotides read TGCGCCAGCAGCCAAGACGTGGGAGGGCCGTTAGAGACCCAGTACTTC.

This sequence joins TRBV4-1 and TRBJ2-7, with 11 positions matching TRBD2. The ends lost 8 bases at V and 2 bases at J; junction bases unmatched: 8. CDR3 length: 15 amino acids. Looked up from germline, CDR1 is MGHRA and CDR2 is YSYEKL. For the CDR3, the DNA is TGCGCCAGCTCCGATAGCGGGAGGGCCCCCTACGAGCAGTACTTC. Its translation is CASSDSGRAPYEQYF.

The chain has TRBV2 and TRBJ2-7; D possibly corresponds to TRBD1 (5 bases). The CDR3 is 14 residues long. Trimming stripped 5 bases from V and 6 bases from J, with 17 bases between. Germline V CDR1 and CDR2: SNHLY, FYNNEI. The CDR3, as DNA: TGTGCCAGCAGTCGTCAGGGTCGGTTGGGCGAGCAGTACTTC. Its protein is CASSRQGRLGEQYF.

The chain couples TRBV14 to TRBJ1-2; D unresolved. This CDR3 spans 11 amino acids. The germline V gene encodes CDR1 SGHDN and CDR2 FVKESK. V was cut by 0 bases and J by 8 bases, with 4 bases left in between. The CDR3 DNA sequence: TGTGCCAGCAGCCAAGATGAGGGCTACACCTTC. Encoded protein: CASSQDEGYTF. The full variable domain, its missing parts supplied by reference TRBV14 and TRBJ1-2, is EAGVTQFPSHSVIEKGQTVTLRCDPISGHDNLYWYRRVMGKEIKFLLHFVKESKQDESGMPNNRFLAERTGGTYSTLKVQPAELEDSGVYFCASSQDEGYTFGSGTRLTVV.

DNA for the CDR3: TGCGCCAGCAGCCAAGGGTCGGTAGCGGGAGTAGGTTCCGAGCAGTACTTC. Translating gives CASSQGSVAGVGSEQYF. V usage is TRBV4-3 and J usage is TRBJ2-7; 9 positions match TRBD2. Trimming took 1 base from V and 6 from J; bases not matched to a gene: 13. Germline CDR1 LGHNA, CDR2 YSLEER. The CDR3 runs to 17 residues.

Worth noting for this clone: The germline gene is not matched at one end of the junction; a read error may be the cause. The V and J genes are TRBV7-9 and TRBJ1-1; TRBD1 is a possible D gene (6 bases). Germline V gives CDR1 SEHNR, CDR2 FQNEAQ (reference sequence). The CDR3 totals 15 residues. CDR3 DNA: TGTTCCAGCAGCTTAGGGGGGCTGATGAACACTGAAGCTTTCTTT. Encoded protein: CSSSLGGLMNTEAFF.

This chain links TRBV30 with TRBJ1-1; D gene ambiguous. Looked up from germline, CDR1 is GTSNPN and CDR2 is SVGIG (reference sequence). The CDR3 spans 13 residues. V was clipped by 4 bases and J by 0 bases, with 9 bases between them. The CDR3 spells CAWTITLNTEAFF. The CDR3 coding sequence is TGTGCCTGGACAATTACACTGAACACTGAAGCTTTCTTT.

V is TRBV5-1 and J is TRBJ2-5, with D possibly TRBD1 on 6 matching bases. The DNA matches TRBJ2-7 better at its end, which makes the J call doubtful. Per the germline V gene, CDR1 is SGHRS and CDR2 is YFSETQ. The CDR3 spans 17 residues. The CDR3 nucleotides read TGCGCCAGCAGCTTGAGATTTGGGACAACAAGCTCCTACGAGCAGTACTTC. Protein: CASSLRFGTTSSYEQYF.

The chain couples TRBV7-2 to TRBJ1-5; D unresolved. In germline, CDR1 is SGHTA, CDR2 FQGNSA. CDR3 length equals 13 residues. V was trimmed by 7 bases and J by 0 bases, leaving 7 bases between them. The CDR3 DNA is TGTGCCAGCACCCAGGATAGCAATCAGCCCCAGCATTTT. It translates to CASTQDSNQPQHF.

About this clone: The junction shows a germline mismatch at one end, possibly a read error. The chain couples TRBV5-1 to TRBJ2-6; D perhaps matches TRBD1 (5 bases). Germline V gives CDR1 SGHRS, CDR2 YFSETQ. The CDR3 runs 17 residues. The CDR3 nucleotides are TGCGCCAGCAGCTTGGCAGCAGGCTTCTCTGGGGCCAACGGCCTGACTTTC. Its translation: CASSLAAGFSGANGLTF.

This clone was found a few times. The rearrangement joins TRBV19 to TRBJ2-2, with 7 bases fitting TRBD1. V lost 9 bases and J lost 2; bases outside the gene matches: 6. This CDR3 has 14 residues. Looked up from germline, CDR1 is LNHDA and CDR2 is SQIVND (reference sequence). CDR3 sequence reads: CASRDRANTGELFF. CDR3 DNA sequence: TGTGCCAGCCGCGACAGGGCTAACACCGGGGAGCTGTTTTTT.

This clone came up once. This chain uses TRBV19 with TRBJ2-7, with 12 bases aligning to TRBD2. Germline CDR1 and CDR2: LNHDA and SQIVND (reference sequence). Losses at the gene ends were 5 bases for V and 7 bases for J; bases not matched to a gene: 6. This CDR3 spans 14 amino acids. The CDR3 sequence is CASSRLAGVWEQYF. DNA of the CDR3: TGTGCCAGTAGTCGACTAGCGGGAGTCTGGGAGCAGTACTTC.